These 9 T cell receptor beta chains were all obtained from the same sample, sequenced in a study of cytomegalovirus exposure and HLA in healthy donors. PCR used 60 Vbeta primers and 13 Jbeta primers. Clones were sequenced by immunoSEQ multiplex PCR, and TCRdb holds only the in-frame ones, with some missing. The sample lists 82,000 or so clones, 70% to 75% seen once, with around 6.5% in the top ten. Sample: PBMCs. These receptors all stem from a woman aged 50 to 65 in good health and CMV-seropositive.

DNA of the CDR3: TGTGCCAGCAGCTTAGACGTCCCGGGAGGCCTATCCTACGAGCAGTACTTC. Protein: CASSLDVPGGLSYEQYF. The chain is built from TRBV7-6 and TRBJ2-7, with TRBD2 matching 7 bases. V lost 1 base, J lost 1 base, and 10 bases stayed unmatched. This CDR3 spans 17 amino acids. Germline-derived CDR1 and CDR2 are SGHVS and FNYEAQ.

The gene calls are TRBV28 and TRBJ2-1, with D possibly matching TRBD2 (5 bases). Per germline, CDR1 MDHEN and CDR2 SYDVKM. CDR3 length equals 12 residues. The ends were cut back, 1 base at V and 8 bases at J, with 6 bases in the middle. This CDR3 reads CASSLLGDEQFF. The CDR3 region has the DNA TGTGCCAGCAGTTTATTGGGAGATGAGCAGTTCTTC.

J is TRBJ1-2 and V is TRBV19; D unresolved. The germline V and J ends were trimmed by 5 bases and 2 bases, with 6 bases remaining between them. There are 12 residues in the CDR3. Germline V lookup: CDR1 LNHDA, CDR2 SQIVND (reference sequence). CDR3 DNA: TGTGCCAGTAGTCCGGGGAACTATGGCTACACCTTC. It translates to CASSPGNYGYTF.

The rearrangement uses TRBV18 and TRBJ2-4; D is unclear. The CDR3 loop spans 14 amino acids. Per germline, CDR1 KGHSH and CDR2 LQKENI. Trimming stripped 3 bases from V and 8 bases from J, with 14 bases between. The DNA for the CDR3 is TGTGCCAGCTCACCGAAAGGTTGGGCAGACATTCAGTACTTC. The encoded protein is CASSPKGWADIQYF.

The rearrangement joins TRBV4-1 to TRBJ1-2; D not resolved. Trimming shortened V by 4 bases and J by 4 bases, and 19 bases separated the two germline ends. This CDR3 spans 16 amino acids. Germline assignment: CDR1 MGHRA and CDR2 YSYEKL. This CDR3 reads CASSLTPREWGYGYTF. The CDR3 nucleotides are TGCGCCAGCAGCCTTACTCCCCGGGAATGGGGCTATGGCTACACCTTC.

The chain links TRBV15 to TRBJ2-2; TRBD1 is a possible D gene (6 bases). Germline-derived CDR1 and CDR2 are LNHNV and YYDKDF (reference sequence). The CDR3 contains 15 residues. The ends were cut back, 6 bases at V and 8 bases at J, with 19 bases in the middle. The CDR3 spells CATSTDRRPAGELFF. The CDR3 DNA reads TGTGCCACCAGTACCGACAGGCGGCCTGCGGGGGAGCTGTTTTTT.

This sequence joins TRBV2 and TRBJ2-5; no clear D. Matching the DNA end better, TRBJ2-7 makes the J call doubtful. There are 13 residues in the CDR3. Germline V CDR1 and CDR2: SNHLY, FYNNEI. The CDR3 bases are TGTGCCAGCAGACCGACTTTCTCCTACGAGCAGTACTTC. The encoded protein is CASRPTFSYEQYF.

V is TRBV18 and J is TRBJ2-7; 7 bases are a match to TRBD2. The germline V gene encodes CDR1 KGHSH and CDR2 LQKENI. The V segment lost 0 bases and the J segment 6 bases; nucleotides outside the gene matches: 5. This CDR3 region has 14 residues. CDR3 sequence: CASSPPAGVSEQYF. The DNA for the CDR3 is TGTGCCAGCTCACCACCTGCGGGAGTTTCCGAGCAGTACTTC.

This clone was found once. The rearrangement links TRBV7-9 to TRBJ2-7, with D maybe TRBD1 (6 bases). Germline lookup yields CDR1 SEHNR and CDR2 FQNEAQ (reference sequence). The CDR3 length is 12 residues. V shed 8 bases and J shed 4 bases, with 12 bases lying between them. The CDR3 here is CASGGQNYEQYF. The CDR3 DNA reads TGTGCCAGCGGCGGACAGAATTACGAGCAGTACTTC.